This TCR beta chain is from a study of T cell changes during pregnancy in multiple sclerosis. Repertoires were generated with immunoSEQ multiplex PCR, while TCRdb's copy carries only in-frame clones and drops some. The sample includes some 28,000 clones, roughly 91% of them seen just once. This clone was detected only a few times. The CDR3 loop spans 12 amino acids. Germline values: CDR1 LNHDA, CDR2 SQIVND (reference sequence). With 6 bases removed from V and 1 base from J, the gap between germline ends came to 6 bases. The chain employs TRBV19 and TRBJ1-1; D gene uncertain. Material: CD4+ T cells from peripheral blood mononuclear cells, obtained after pregnancy. This sequence originates from a female donor with multiple sclerosis, enrolled in a pregnancy study. The CDR3 bases are TGTGCCAGTAGGCAGAAGAACACTGAAGCTTTCTTT. Translated: CASRQKNTEAFF.